These 22 T cell receptor beta chains were all obtained from the same sample, sequenced in a study of cytomegalovirus exposure and HLA in healthy donors. PCR involved 60 Vbeta and 13 Jbeta primers. Repertoires were generated with immunoSEQ multiplex PCR, while TCRdb's copy carries only in-frame clones and drops some. The sample records 64,000 or so clones, around 86% being singletons. Sample: PBMCs. Every receptor here comes from a female donor in good health and CMV-seronegative.

Remarks on this clone: Other DNA sequences in this specimen translate into the identical CDR3. The J gene is TRBJ1-2, the V gene TRBV5-1, with 8 bases lining up with TRBD1. Germline CDR1 and CDR2: SGHRS and YFSETQ. V was clipped by 0 bases and J by 2 bases; unmatched bases: 0. The CDR3 loop spans 14 amino acids. The chain's CDR3 is CASSLGDRNYGYTF. For the CDR3, the DNA is TGCGCCAGCAGCTTGGGGGACAGGAACTATGGCTACACCTTC. Together with reference TRBV5-1 and TRBJ1-2, the CDR3 gives the full variable domain: KAGVTQTPRYLIKTRGQQVTLSCSPISGHRSVSWYQQTPGQGLQFLFEYFSETQRNKGNFPGRFSGRQFSNSRSEMNVSTLELGDSALYLCASSLGDRNYGYTFGSGTRLTVV.

This clone is classed as medium-sized (0.01 to 0.1%). The chain employs TRBV7-9 and TRBJ1-5; D gene ambiguous. The CDR3 is made up of 13 amino acids. Germline assignment: CDR1 SEHNR and CDR2 FQNEAQ (reference sequence). V lost 1 base and J lost 7, with 8 bases in between. CDR3: CASSLDRRQPQHF. Written as DNA, the CDR3 is TGTGCCAGCAGCTTAGATAGGAGGCAGCCCCAGCATTTT.

This chain connects TRBV30 to TRBJ1-3, with TRBD1 as a possible D gene (5 bases). V gave up 0 bases and J gave up 3 bases, with 9 bases separating them. This CDR3 has 14 amino acids. The germline gives CDR1 GTSNPN, CDR2 SVGIG (reference sequence). This CDR3 is CAWSVEQGGNTIYF. The DNA for the CDR3 is TGTGCCTGGAGTGTAGAGCAGGGTGGAAACACCATATATTTT.

The rearrangement uses TRBV6-5 and TRBJ2-7; TRBD2 might be the D (5 bases). Trimming stripped 2 bases from V and 3 bases from J, with 14 bases between. This CDR3 contains 15 residues. Germline V CDR1 and CDR2: MNHEY, SVGAGI. CDR3 protein: CASSYTSETLYEQYF. CDR3 nucleotide sequence: TGTGCCAGCAGTTACACTAGTGAGACCCTCTACGAGCAGTACTTC.

V and J are TRBV11-2 and TRBJ2-7; D is ambiguous. CDR1 SGHAT and CDR2 FQNNGV come from the germline V gene. V was cut by 0 bases and J by 2 bases, with 11 bases left in between. The CDR3 totals 15 residues. The CDR3 DNA reads as TGTGCCAGCAGCTTAGAAACCCTAGGCGCCTACGAGCAGTACTTC. It translates to CASSLETLGAYEQYF.

Comment on this clone: At one boundary the junction diverges from the germline segment, which might be a read error. The sample has other DNA sequences that encode this CDR3 too. The V and J genes are TRBV10-2 and TRBJ1-1; TRBD1 might be the D (5 bases). CDR1 and CDR2 (germline): WSHSY, SAAADI. The CDR3 runs 13 residues. CDR3 DNA sequence: TGCGCCAGCACGAGACAGCGCGCGGTTGAAGCCTTCTTT. As protein: CASTRQRAVEAFF.

This clone turned up a few times. The genes are TRBV28 and TRBJ2-1, with 10 positions matching TRBD2. CDR3 length equals 18 residues. V gave up 5 bases and J gave up 9 bases; unmatched junction bases: 19. In germline, CDR1 is MDHEN, CDR2 SYDVKM. CDR3 sequence (DNA): TGTGCCAGCAGTACTACGGTACTCAGCGGGAGGGCCTGGGGTGAGCAGTTCTTC. Amino acids: CASSTTVLSGRAWGEQFF. Looking up the rest from reference TRBV28 and TRBJ2-1 gives the full variable domain: DVKVTQSSRYLVKRTGEKVFLECVQDMDHENMFWYRQDPGLGLRLIYFSYDVKMKEKGDIPEGYSVSREKKERFSLILESASTNQTSMYLCASSTTVLSGRAWGEQFFGPGTRLTVL.

The genes are TRBV6-1 and TRBJ1-2; 9 bases map to TRBD1. The CDR3 runs to 15 residues. Trimming cost V 3 bases and J 8 bases; bases outside gene matches: 10. Germline CDR1 MNHNS, CDR2 SASEGT. CDR3 in DNA: TGTGCCAGCAGTGAGAGCTACACAGGGGGCTTCGGCTACACCTTC. Amino acid sequence: CASSESYTGGFGYTF.

The chain uses TRBV30 and TRBJ2-2, with 7 bases fitting TRBD2. Germline trimming cut 3 bases from V and 0 bases from J; bases unmatched to any gene: 7. Germline CDR1 is GTSNPN and CDR2 is SVGIG (reference sequence). The CDR3 sequence is 16 residues long. The CDR3 DNA reads as TGTGCCTGGAGCCTCCAGCGGGGAACGAACACCGGGGAGCTGTTTTTT. It encodes CAWSLQRGTNTGELFF.

The chain is built from TRBV5-6 and TRBJ1-1, with a weak D call TRBD1 (5 bases). The CDR3 is 15 amino acids. Germline loops: CDR1 SGHDT, CDR2 YYEEEE. Trimming cost V 4 bases and J 4 bases, with 17 bases left between them. The CDR3 spells CASSTAGNPPTEAFF. For the CDR3, the DNA is TGTGCCAGCAGCACCGCAGGGAACCCACCCACTGAAGCTTTCTTT.

The V gene is TRBV7-2, the J gene TRBJ1-5; 7 nucleotides align to TRBD1. CDR3 size: 16 residues. The J segment lost 9 bases and the V segment lost 5 bases, leaving 16 bases of the junction unmatched. CDR1 SGHTA and CDR2 FQGNSA come from the germline V gene. The CDR3 coding sequence is TGTGCCAGCAGCCCGGGGACAGAGCAGCTCCTCGCGCCCCAGCATTTT. Translation gives CASSPGTEQLLAPQHF.

This sequence joins TRBV5-4 and TRBJ1-1; TRBD1 matches 7 bases. Germline V lookup: CDR1 SGHNT, CDR2 YYREEE (reference sequence). V lost 0 bases and J lost 4; bases outside the gene matches: 0. The CDR3 sequence is 13 residues long. The CDR3 spells CASSLDRGTEAFF. In nucleotides, the CDR3 is TGTGCCAGCAGCTTGGACAGGGGCACTGAAGCTTTCTTT.

V and J are TRBV21-1 and TRBJ2-3; the table gives TRBD2 as D, unverified against the DNA. TRBV21-1 is labeled a pseudogene. The CDR3 runs to 20 residues. The CDR3 DNA is TGTGCCAGCAGCAAAGCGCACTCAAACGGGGGGTTACAATTCACAGATACGCAGTATTTT. It yields the protein CASSKAHSNGGLQFTDTQYF.

The J gene is TRBJ2-7, the V gene TRBV29-1, with 7 bases fitting TRBD1. This CDR3 comprises 13 residues. Germline values: CDR1 SQVTM, CDR2 ANQGSEA. The V gene end was trimmed by 6 bases and the J gene end by 1 base; junction bases not matched to a gene: 6. The DNA of the CDR3 is TGCAGCGTCCGACCGGGACAGTCCTACGAGCAGTACTTC. Translating gives CSVRPGQSYEQYF.

The table lists this clone with a few counts. The rearrangement links TRBV7-6 to TRBJ2-3; 8 bases fit TRBD2. This CDR3 is built from 16 residues. Looked up from germline, CDR1 is SGHVS and CDR2 is FNYEAQ. Trimming took 4 bases from V and 0 from J; bases not matched to a gene: 6. The CDR3 DNA reads TGTGCCAGCAGCTCCCAGCGGGGGACTAGCACAGATACGCAGTATTTT. It is translated as CASSSQRGTSTDTQYF.

V usage is TRBV11-2 and J usage is TRBJ1-2, with 7 positions matching TRBD1. The V and J ends lost 4 bases and 8 bases, in that order; junction bases with no gene match: 7. The CDR3 runs to 13 residues. CDR1 and CDR2 (germline): SGHAT, FQNNGV. Written as DNA, the CDR3 is TGTGCCAGCAGCTCGGGGACAGCTGGGGGCTACACCTTC. The encoded protein is CASSSGTAGGYTF.

The rearrangement joins TRBV30 to TRBJ1-6, with TRBD1 as a possible D gene (5 bases). V was shortened by 3 bases and J by 9 bases, with 12 bases between the two germline ends. The CDR3 extends over 13 amino acids. The germline V gene has CDR1 GTSNPN and CDR2 SVGIG (reference sequence). The CDR3 sequence: CAWRGQGISPLHF. CDR3 nucleotides: TGTGCCTGGAGGGGTCAGGGAATTTCACCCCTCCACTTT.

The chain has TRBV15 and TRBJ2-5; D is possibly TRBD1 (6 bases). Matching the DNA end better, TRBJ2-7 makes the J call doubtful. The CDR3 covers 16 residues. Germline V gene lookup returns CDR1 LNHNV and CDR2 YYDKDF (reference sequence). The CDR3 region is CATSRDSSRDIYEQYF. The CDR3 region has the DNA TGTGCCACCAGCAGAGACTCAAGCCGGGACATCTACGAGCAGTACTTC.

The V and J genes are TRBV5-6 and TRBJ1-1; TRBD1 is a possible D gene (5 bases). The CDR3 covers 11 residues. CDR1 is SGHDT, CDR2 YYEEEE, per germline. The V end was cut by 3 bases, the J end by 7 bases, with 7 bases between. In DNA, the CDR3 is TGTGCCAGCAGCTGGGGGGATGAAGCTTTCTTT. This codes for CASSWGDEAFF.

The genes are TRBV7-2 and TRBJ1-1; tentative D call: TRBD1 (5 bases). This CDR3 spans 14 amino acids. From germline, CDR1 is SGHTA and CDR2 FQGNSA. Trimming removed 4 bases from V and 3 bases from J, with 12 bases in between. The CDR3 coding sequence is TGTGCCAGCAGCTCCCATGGGGCCGACACTGAAGCTTTCTTT. It codes for CASSSHGADTEAFF. Complete variable domain (other parts from reference TRBV7-2 and TRBJ1-1): GAGVSQSPSNKVTEKGKDVELRCDPISGHTALYWYRQSLGQGLEFLIYFQGNSAPDKSGLPSDRFSAERTGGSVSTLTIQRTQQEDSAVYLCASSSHGADTEAFFGQGTRLTVV.

This clone is a singleton in its sample. The CDR3 is CASRGGQGSNQPQHF. DNA of the CDR3: TGTGCCAGCAGGGGAGGACAGGGAAGCAATCAGCCCCAGCATTTT. This sequence joins TRBV13 and TRBJ1-5; TRBD1 matches at 8 bases. V shed 6 bases, J shed 1 base, and the junction held 5 bases outside the gene matches. The germline V gene encodes CDR1 PRHDT and CDR2 FYEKMQ (reference sequence). The CDR3 consists of 15 residues.

This sequence joins TRBV6-5 and TRBJ2-7; D possibly corresponds to TRBD1 (6 bases). Looked up from germline, CDR1 is MNHEY and CDR2 is SVGAGI. This CDR3 comprises 15 residues. Trimming removed 0 bases from V and 4 bases from J, with 13 bases in between. The CDR3 reads CASSYSAGVGYEQYF. The DNA for the CDR3 is TGTGCCAGCAGTTACTCGGCAGGGGTAGGTTACGAGCAGTACTTC.